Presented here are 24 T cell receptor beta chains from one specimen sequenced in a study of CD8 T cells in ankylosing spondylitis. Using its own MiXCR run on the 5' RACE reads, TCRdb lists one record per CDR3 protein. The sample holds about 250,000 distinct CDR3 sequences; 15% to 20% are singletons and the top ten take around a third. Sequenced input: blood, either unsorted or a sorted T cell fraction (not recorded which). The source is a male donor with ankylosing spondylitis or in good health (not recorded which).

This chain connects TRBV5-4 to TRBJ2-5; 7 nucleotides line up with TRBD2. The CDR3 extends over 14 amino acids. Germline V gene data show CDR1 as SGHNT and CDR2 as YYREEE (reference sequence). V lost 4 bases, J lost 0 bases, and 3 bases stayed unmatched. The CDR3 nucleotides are TGTGCCAGCAGCGACGGGGGGTACCAAGAGACCCAGTACTTC. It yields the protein CASSDGGYQETQYF.

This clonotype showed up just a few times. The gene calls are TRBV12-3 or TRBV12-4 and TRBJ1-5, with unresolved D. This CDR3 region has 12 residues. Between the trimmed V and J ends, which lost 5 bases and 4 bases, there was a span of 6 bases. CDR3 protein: CASSLPNQPQHF. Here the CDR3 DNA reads TGTGCCAGCAGTCTGCCTAATCAGCCCCAGCATTTT.

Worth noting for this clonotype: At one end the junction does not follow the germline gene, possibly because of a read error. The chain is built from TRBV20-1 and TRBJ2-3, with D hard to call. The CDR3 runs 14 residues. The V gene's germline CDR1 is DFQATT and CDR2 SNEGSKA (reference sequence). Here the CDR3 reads CSARGAVQEDKQYF. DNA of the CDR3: TGCAGTGCTAGAGGGGCGGTTCAAGAGGATAAGCAGTATTTT.

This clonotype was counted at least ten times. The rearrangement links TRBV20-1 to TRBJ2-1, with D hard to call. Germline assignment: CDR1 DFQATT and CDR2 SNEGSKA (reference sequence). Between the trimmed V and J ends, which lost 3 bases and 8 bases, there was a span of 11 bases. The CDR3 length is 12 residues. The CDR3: CSARWEVDEQFF. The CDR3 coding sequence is TGCAGTGCTAGGTGGGAAGTCGATGAGCAGTTCTTC.

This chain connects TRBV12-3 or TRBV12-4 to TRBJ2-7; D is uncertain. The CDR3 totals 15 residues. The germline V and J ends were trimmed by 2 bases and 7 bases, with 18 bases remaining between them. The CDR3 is CASSLSTHEFREQYF. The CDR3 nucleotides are TGTGCCAGCAGTTTATCAACCCACGAATTTCGTGAGCAGTACTTC.

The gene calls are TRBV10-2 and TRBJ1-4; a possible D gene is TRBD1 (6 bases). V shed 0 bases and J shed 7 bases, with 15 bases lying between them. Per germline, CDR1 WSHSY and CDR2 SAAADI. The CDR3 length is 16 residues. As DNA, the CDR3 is TGCGCCAGCAGTGAGTCGAAAGCGACAGGCCCTGAAAAACTGTTTTTT. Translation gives CASSESKATGPEKLFF.

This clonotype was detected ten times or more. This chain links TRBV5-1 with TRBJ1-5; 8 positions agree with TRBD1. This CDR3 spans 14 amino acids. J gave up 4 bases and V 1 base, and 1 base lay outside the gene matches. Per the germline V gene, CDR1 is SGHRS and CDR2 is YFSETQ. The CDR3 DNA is TGCGCCAGCAGCTTGACAGGGGGTAATCAGCCCCAGCATTTT. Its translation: CASSLTGGNQPQHF.

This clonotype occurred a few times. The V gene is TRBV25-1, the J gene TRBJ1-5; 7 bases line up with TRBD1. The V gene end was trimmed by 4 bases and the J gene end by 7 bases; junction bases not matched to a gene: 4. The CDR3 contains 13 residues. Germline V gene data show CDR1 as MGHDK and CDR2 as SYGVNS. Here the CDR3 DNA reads TGTGCCAGCAGTGGTCAGGGGGGCCAGCCCCAGCATTTT. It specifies CASSGQGGQPQHF.

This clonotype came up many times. The CDR3: CASSRSRSPTANQPQHF. The CDR3 coding sequence is TGCGCCAGCAGCCGATCCCGGTCGCCGACAGCGAATCAGCCCCAGCATTTT. The gene calls are TRBV4-1 and TRBJ1-5; weak D call: TRBD1 (5 bases). This CDR3 is 17 amino acids long. Germline V CDR1 and CDR2: MGHRA, YSYEKL. V dropped 4 bases and J dropped 4 bases, with 20 bases sitting between them.

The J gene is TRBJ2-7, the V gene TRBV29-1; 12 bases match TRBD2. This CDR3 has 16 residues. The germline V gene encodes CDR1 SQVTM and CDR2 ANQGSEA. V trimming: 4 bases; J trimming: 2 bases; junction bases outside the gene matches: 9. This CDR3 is CSVVGGTSGGPYEQYF. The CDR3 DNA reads TGCAGCGTTGTTGGGGGTACTAGCGGGGGGCCCTACGAGCAGTACTTC.

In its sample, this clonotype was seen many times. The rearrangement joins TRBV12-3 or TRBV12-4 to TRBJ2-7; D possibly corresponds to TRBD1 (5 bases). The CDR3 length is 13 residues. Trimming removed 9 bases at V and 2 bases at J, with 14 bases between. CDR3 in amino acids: CASGARGTYEQYF. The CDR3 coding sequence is TGTGCCAGTGGGGCAAGGGGAACCTACGAGCAGTACTTC.

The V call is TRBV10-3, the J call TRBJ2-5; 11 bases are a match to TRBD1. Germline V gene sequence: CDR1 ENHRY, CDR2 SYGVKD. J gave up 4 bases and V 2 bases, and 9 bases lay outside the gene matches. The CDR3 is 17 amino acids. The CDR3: CAISEPLGQGARETQYF. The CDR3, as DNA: TGTGCCATCAGTGAGCCTCTTGGACAGGGGGCGCGAGAGACCCAGTACTTC.

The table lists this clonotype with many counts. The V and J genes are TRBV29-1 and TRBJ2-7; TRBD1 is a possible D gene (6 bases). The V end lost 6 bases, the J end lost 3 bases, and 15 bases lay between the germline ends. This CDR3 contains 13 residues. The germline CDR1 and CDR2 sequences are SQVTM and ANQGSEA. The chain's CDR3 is CSVRSGESYEQYF. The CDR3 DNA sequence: TGCAGCGTGCGGTCAGGGGAAAGCTACGAGCAGTACTTC.

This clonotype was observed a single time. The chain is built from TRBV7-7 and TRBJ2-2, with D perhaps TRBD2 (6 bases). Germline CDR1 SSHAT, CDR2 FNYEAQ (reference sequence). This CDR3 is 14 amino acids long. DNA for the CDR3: TGTGCTACCTTCGGCGGGGTGGGCACCGGGGAGCTGTTTTTT. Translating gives CATFGGVGTGELFF.

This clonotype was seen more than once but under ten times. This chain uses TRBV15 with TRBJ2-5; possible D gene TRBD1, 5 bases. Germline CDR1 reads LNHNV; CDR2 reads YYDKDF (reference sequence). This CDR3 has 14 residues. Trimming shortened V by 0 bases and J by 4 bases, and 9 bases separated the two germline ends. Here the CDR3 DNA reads TGTGCCACCAGCAGAGATTTAGGGGCAGAGACCCAGTACTTC. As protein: CATSRDLGAETQYF. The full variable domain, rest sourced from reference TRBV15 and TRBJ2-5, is DAMVIQNPRYQVTQFGKPVTLSCSQTLNHNVMYWYQQKSSQAPKLLFHYYDKDFNNEADTPDNFQSRRPNTSFCFLDIRSPGLGDTAMYLCATSRDLGAETQYFGPGTRLLVL.

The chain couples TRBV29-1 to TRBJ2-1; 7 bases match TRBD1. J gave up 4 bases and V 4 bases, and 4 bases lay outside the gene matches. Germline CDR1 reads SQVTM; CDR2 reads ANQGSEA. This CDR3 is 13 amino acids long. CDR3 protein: CSVGGRGYNEQFF. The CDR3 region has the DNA TGCAGCGTTGGGGGCAGGGGGTACAATGAGCAGTTCTTC.

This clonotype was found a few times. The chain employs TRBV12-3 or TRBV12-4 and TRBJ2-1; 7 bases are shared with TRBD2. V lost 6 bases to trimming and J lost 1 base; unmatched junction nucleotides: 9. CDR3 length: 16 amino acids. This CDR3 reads CASRPTGGTSYNEQFF. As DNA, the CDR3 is TGTGCCAGCAGACCTACCGGGGGGACTTCCTACAATGAGCAGTTCTTC.

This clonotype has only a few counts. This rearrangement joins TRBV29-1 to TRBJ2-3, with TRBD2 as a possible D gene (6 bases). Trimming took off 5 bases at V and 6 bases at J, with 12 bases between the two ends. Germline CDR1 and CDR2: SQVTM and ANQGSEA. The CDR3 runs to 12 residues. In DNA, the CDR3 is TGCAGCGTTAAACTAGCTTTCGATACGCAGTATTTT. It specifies CSVKLAFDTQYF.

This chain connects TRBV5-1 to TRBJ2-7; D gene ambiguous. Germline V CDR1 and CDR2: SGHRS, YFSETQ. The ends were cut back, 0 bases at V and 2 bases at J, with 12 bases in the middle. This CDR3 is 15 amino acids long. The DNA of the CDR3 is TGCGCCAGCAGCTTGGCAGGATTCCAAACCTACGAGCAGTACTTC. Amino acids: CASSLAGFQTYEQYF.

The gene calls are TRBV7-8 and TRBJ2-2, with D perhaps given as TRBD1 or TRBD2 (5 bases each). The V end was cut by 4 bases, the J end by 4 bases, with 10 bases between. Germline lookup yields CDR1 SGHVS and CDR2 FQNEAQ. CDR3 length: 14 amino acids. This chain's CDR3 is CASSSGPGTGELFF. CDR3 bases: TGTGCCAGCAGCTCGGGACCGGGCACCGGGGAGCTGTTTTTT.

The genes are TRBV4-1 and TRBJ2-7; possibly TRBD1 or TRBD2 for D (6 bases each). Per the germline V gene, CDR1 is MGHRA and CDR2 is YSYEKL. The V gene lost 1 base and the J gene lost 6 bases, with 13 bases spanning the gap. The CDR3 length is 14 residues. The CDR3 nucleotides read TGCGCCAGCAGCCAAGGTATGGGGGGCGTCGAGCAGTACTTC. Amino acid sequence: CASSQGMGGVEQYF.

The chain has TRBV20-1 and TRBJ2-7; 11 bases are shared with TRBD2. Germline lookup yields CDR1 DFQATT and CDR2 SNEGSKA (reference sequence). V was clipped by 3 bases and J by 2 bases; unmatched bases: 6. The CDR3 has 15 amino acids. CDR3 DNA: TGCAGTGCTAGGGGACTAGCGGTTTTTCCCTACGAGCAGTACTTC. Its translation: CSARGLAVFPYEQYF.

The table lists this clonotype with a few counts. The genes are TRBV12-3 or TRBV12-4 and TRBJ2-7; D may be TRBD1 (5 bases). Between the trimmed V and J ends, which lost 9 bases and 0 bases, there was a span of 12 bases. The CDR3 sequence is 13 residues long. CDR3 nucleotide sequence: TGTGCCAGTCAGGGCAGAAGCTCCTACGAGCAGTACTTC. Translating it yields CASQGRSSYEQYF.

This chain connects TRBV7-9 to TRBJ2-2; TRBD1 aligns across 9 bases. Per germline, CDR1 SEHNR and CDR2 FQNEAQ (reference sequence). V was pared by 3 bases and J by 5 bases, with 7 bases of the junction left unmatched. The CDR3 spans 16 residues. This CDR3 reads CASSFRTGESTGELFF. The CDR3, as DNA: TGTGCCAGCAGCTTCCGGACAGGGGAAAGTACCGGGGAGCTGTTTTTT.